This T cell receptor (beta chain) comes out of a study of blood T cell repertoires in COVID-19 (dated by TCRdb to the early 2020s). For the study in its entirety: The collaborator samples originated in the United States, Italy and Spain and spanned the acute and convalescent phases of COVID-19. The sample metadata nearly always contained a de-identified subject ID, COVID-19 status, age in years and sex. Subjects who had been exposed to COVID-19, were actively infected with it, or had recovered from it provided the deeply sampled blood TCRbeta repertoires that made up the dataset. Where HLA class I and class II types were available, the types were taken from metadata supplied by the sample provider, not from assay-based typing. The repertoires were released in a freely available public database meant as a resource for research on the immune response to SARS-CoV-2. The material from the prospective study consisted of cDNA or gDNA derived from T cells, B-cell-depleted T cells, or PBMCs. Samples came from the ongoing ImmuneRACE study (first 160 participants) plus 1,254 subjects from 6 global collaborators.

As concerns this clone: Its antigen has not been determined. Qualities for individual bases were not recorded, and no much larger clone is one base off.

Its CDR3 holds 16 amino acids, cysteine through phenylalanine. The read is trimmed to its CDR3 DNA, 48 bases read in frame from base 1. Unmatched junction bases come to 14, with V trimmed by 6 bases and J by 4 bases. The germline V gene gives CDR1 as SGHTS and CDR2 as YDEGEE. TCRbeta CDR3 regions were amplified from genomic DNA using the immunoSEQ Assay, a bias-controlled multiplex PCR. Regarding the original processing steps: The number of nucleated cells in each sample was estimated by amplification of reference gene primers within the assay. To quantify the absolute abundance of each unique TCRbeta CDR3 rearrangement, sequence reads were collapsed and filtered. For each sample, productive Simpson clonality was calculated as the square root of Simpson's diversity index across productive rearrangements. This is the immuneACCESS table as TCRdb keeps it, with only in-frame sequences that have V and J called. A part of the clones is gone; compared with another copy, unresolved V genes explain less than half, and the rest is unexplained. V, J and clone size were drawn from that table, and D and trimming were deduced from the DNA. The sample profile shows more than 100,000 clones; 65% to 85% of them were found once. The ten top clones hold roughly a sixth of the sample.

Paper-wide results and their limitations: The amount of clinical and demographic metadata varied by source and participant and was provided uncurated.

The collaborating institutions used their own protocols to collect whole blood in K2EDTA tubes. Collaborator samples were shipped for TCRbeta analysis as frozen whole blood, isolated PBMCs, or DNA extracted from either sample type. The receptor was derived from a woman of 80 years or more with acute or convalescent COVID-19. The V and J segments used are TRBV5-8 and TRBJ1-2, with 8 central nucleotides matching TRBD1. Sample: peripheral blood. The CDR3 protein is CASTGGQVNWGYGYTF. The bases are TGTGCCAGCACCGGGGGACAGGTCAATTGGGGCTATGGCTACACCTTC.